Listed here are 5 T cell receptor beta chains from one sample, sequenced in a study of monozygotic twins with inflammatory bowel disease. TCRdb re-called the 5' RACE reads, yielding one record per CDR3 amino acid sequence without DNA. This sample lists 140,000 to 150,000 distinct CDR3 sequences; its ten largest clones have around 1.3%. Sequencing input: blood. All receptors come from a human donor with ulcerative colitis or Crohn's disease, or a healthy co-twin of an affected twin (not recorded which).

The CDR3 loop is CASSFQQGGYEQYF. The chain uses TRBV5-1 and TRBJ2-7; the TCRdb D gene call, TRBD1, has no DNA to confirm it. This CDR3 region has 14 residues. In germline, CDR1 is SGHRS, CDR2 YFSETQ. The complete variable domain, with remaining parts taken from reference TRBV5-1 and TRBJ2-7, reads KAGVTQTPRYLIKTRGQQVTLSCSPISGHRSVSWYQQTPGQGLQFLFEYFSETQRNKGNFPGRFSGRQFSNSRSEMNVSTLELGDSALYLCASSFQQGGYEQYFGPGTRLTVT.

The J gene is TRBJ2-5, the V gene TRBV7-2; no DNA is available, so the TRBD1 call from TCRdb remains unchecked. The germline CDR1 and CDR2 sequences are SGHTA and FQGNSA. CDR3 length equals 17 residues. CDR3 sequence reads: CASSPNRGRLNQETQYF.

The chain employs TRBV6-1 and TRBJ2-1; TCRdb reports TRBD1, a call that lacks DNA to check it against. Looked up from germline, CDR1 is MNHNS and CDR2 is SASEGT. The CDR3 is made up of 15 amino acids. CDR3 amino acids: CASRKGQMEANEQFF.

The chain couples TRBV5-1 to TRBJ2-2; the D call of TRBD1 rests on TCRdb alone, since no DNA is present to check it. CDR1 SGHRS and CDR2 YFSETQ come from the germline V gene. The CDR3 runs to 15 residues. CDR3 loop: CASSLIGQGGGELFF.

V and J are TRBV9 and TRBJ2-3; TCRdb gives TRBD2 as the D gene, but with no DNA this cannot be confirmed. The germline V gene encodes CDR1 SGDLS and CDR2 YYNGEE. The CDR3 covers 15 residues. The chain's CDR3 is CASSEEGVYSDTQYF.